The present TCR beta chain was sequenced within a study of CD8 T cells in cerebrospinal fluid in Alzheimer's disease (dated by TCRdb to 2020 to 2021). Context from the whole study: CSF T cell clonal expansion was assessed with two single-cell approaches: plate-based nested PCR sequencing and droplet-based sequencing. This study tested whether clonally expanded T cells could be found in cerebrospinal fluid from healthy elderly individuals and from patients with neurodegenerative disease. A total of some 24 samples were covered by the CSF gene-expression analysis, which included Parkinson's disease patients. In the droplet-based CSF analysis comparing patients with controls, 9 healthy controls (nearly 11,000 cells) and 9 patients with MCI or Alzheimer's disease (approximately 10,000 cells) were included.

The study at large found these results: Only samples with detectable clones (11 healthy, 5 MCI, 5 AD, 6 PD) were included in the overall clonality comparison. Compared with controls, patients with MCI or Alzheimer's disease had a higher percentage of their CSF TCRs made up by the single largest clone. The authors cautioned that detecting EBV-specific TCRs in CSF does not establish a causal link between EBV and Alzheimer's disease. In pooled data, a highly expanded clone (at least 3% of TCRs) was found in 1 of 10 healthy subjects versus most of the 6 Alzheimer's patients. The EBV-specific clones were neither the most highly expanded clones nor enriched among patients.

The CDR3 covers 12 residues, taking in both the cysteine and the phenylalanine. Only the protein is on record. The germline V gene supplies CDR1 KGHDR and CDR2 SFDVKD. All participants were free of acute infectious disease and in good physical condition. Biomarkers including neurofilament, amyloid-beta and tau were used to confirm neurodegeneration in the patients. Live CSF cells for droplet-based sequencing were sorted with a live/dead marker. To pellet immune cells, CSF obtained by lumbar puncture was centrifuged at 300g. Each CSF sample was examined for red blood cells, and any sample with blood contamination was excluded. CSF cells were cryopreserved in freezing medium, frozen overnight at -80 degrees C, and subsequently stored in liquid nitrogen. CSF samples were stored for less than seven months before analysis. Libraries were made using 10x single-cell sequencing. 10X Genomics single-cell V(D)J and 5' gene-expression libraries were used to profile CSF cells. An Illumina NextSeq550 was used to sequence CSF single-cell TCR libraries. The original pipeline was this. V(D)J reads were aligned to the vdj-GRCh38 alts ensemble 2.0.0 reference and processed with the Cell Ranger vdj pipeline. Clonotypes were defined as cell barcodes sharing the same set of productive CDR3 nucleotide sequences. To link clonality with transcriptional profiles, clonotype information was incorporated into Seurat v3.0 gene-expression metadata. Exclusion was applied to CSF cells with more than 1,800 genes, more than 7,500 UMIs or more than 10% mitochondrial reads. CDR3-beta sequences were compared against VDJdb to identify TCRs with known antigen specificity. Clone sharing was examined by network analysis using the R package qgraph, in which only TCRs with complete alpha and beta chains were included. TCRdb reprocessed the reads and assigns one entry to each CDR3 protein sequence, leaving out DNA. Here the V and J calls rest on TCRdb's processing, not on the authors' analysis. This sample's table contains 1,700 or so distinct CDR3 sequences. Clones ranked in the top ten supply roughly 8.8% of the sample.

As regards this clonotype: Its antigen is still unknown.

This chain joins TRBV24-1 to TRBJ2-7; TCRdb indicates TRBD1, and absent DNA this call remains unverified. Material for sequencing was cerebrospinal fluid. This clonotype originated in a human donor with mild cognitive impairment. CDR3 reads: CATKGASYEQYF.